This T cell receptor (beta chain) was captured in a study of STAT3 mutations in large granular lymphocyte leukemia. Study-wide background: More than half of T-LGLL patients received immunosuppressive therapy.

Study observations and caveats: Variable sampling intervals and differing treatment regimens complicated linking therapy response to TCR clonal burden changes. Every T-cell large granular lymphocyte leukemia patient had at least one immunodominant TCR beta clonotype.

J lost 2 bases, V lost 2 bases, and 3 bases had no gene match. The CDR3 is made up of 15 amino acids. CDR1 is KGHSH and CDR2 is LQKENI in the germline V gene. TCRdb's table, derived via immunoSEQ multiplex PCR, lists solely in-frame clones and lacks some. The sample contains tens of thousands of clones, approximately 78% of which appear only once. This clone appeared a few times. Its antigen is still unknown. This TCR came from a human donor with T large granular lymphocyte leukemia. Some clones in this sample may be carry-over from other donors' samples. This chain connects TRBV18 to TRBJ2-1, with 7 bases that match TRBD1. The sequencing input was PBMCs. This CDR3 reads CASSPWGQTYNEQFF. CDR3 in DNA: TGTGCCAGCTCACCATGGGGACAGACCTACAATGAGCAGTTCTTC. The entire variable domain, with the rest obtained from reference TRBV18 and TRBJ2-1, is as follows: NAGVMQNPRHLVRRRGQEARLRCSPMKGHSHVYWYRQLPEEGLKFMVYLQKENIIDESGMPKERFSAEFPKEGPSILRIQQVVRGDSAAYFCASSPWGQTYNEQFFGPGTRLTVL.